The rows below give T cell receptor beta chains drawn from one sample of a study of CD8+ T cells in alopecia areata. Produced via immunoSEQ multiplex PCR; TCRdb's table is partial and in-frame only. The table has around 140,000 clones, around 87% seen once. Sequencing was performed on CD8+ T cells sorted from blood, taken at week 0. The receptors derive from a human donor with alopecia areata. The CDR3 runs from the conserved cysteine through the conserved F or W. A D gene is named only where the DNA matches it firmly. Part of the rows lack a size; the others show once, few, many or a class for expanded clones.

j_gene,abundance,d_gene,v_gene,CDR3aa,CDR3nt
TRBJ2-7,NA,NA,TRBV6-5,CATRGEERYEQYF,TGTGCCACTCGGGGTGAGGAGAGGTACGAGCAGTACTTC
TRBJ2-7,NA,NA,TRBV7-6,CASSPRDNYYEQYF,TGTGCCAGCAGCCCCCGGGACAACTACTACGAGCAGTACTTC
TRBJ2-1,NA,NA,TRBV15,CATSRAVTPHEQFF,TGTGCCACCAGCAGAGCGGTCACCCCCCATGAGCAGTTCTTC
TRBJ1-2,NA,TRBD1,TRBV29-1,CSVEDRAFYGYTF,TGCAGCGTTGAGGACAGGGCATTCTATGGCTACACCTTC
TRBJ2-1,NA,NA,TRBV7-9,CASSKGGSEQFF,TGTGCCAGCAGCAAGGGGGGGAGTGAGCAGTTCTTC
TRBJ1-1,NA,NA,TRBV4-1,CASSQESGVTEAFF,TGCGCCAGCAGCCAAGAGTCCGGGGTCACTGAAGCTTTCTTT
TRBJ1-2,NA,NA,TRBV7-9,CASSLETPGYYGYTF,TGTGCCAGCAGCTTAGAAACCCCAGGATACTATGGCTACACCTTC
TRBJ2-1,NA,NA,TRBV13,CASSLGVPTAYNEQFF,TGTGCCAGCAGCTTAGGGGTCCCCACGGCTTACAATGAGCAGTTCTTC
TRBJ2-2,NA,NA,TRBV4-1,CASRVTVNTGELFF,TGCGCCAGCAGGGTGACAGTGAACACCGGGGAGCTGTTTTTT
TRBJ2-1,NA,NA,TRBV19,CASSINGGYEQFF,TGTGCCAGTAGTATTAACGGAGGCTATGAGCAGTTCTTC
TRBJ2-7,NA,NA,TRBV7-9,CASSLVYEQYF,TGTGCCAGCAGCTTAGTCTACGAGCAGTACTTC
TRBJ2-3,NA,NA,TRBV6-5,CASSLHSTDTQYF,TGTGCCAGCAGTCTACACAGCACAGATACGCAGTATTTT
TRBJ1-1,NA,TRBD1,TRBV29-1,CSVGRGLSTEAFF,TGCAGCGTGGGTAGGGGGCTGTCCACTGAAGCTTTCTTT
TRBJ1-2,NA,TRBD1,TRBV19,CASSIGQVIGSLGYTF,TGTGCCAGTAGTATCGGACAGGTCATCGGCTCTCTTGGCTACACCTTC
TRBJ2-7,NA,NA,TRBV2,CATKEGAGYYEQYF,TGTGCCACTAAGGAGGGGGCAGGCTATTACGAGCAGTACTTC
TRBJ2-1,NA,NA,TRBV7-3,CASSPYTSYDEQFF,TGTGCCAGCAGCCCCTATACTAGTTACGATGAGCAGTTCTTC
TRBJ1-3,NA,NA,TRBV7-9,CASSLDGTDSSGNTIYF,TGTGCCAGCAGCTTAGACGGGACCGATAGCTCTGGAAACACCATATATTTT
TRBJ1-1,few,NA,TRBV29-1,CSVERGETEAFF,TGCAGCGTTGAAAGGGGGGAGACTGAAGCTTTCTTT
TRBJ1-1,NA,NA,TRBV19,CASSIRAATEAFF,TGTGCCAGTAGTATCAGGGCAGCCACTGAAGCTTTCTTT
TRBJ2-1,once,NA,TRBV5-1,CASTNGAEQFF,TGCGCCAGCACAAACGGCGCCGAGCAGTTCTTC
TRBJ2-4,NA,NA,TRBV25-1,CASSEMGNIQYF,TGTGCCAGCAGTGAGATGGGCAACATTCAGTACTTC
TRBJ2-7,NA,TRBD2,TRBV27,CASSTPGGPNEQYF,TGTGCCAGCAGCACACCGGGGGGGCCCAACGAGCAGTACTTC
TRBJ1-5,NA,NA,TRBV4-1,CASSQVVGVYSNQPQHF,TGCGCCAGCAGCCAAGTGGTGGGAGTTTATAGCAATCAGCCCCAGCATTTT
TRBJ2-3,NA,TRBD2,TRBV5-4,CASSLGLAGFSSTDTQYF,TGTGCCAGCAGCCTGGGACTAGCGGGCTTCTCTAGCACAGATACGCAGTATTTT
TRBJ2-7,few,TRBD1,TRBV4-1,CASSQVLRPGQGYEQYF,TGCGCCAGCAGCCAAGTCTTGAGACCGGGACAGGGCTACGAGCAGTACTTC
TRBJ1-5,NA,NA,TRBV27,CASSLMGFNQPQHF,TGTGCCAGCAGTTTAATGGGGTTCAATCAGCCCCAGCATTTT
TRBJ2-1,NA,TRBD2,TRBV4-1,CASSQAVTSVGGGQFF,TGCGCCAGCAGCCAAGCCGTAACTAGCGTAGGCGGTGGGCAGTTCTTC
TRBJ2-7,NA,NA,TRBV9,CASSATRGEPIHEQYF,TGTGCCAGCAGCGCGACGAGAGGGGAACCCATCCACGAGCAGTACTTC
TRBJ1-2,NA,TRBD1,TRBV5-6,CASSLATGAGGYTF,TGTGCCAGCAGCTTGGCCACAGGGGCTGGAGGCTACACCTTC
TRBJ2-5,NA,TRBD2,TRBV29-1,CSVEREEYQETQYF,TGCAGCGTTGAGCGGGAGGAGTACCAAGAGACCCAGTACTTC
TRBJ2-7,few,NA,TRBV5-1,CASSSEGNWYEQYF,TGCGCCAGCAGCTCCGAGGGTAATTGGTACGAGCAGTACTTC
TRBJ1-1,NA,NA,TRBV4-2,CASSQLVAVLGTEAFF,TGTGCCAGCAGCCAATTAGTTGCTGTCCTGGGCACTGAAGCTTTCTTT
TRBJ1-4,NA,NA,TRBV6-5,CASRSTDLNEKLFF,TGTGCCAGCAGATCGACGGATCTAAATGAAAAACTGTTTTTT